The 28 T cell receptor beta chains listed next were all sequenced from one sample in a study of blood T cell repertoires in COVID-19. TCRdb's copy holds only in-frame clones and misses some; the assay was immunoSEQ multiplex PCR. The repertoire holds 150,000 or so clones, roughly four fifths seen once, with approximately 11% in the top ten. The sequencing sample was made of peripheral blood. Receptor source: a human donor in a cohort sampled during active COVID-19.

This chain links TRBV28 with TRBJ2-2; TRBD1 matches 9 bases. CDR3 size: 16 residues. Germline trimming cut 5 bases from V and 1 base from J; bases unmatched to any gene: 5. CDR1 is MDHEN and CDR2 is SYDVKM in the germline V gene. The chain's CDR3 is CASSQTGQGNTGELFF. CDR3 DNA sequence: TGTGCCAGCAGTCAAACGGGACAGGGGAACACCGGGGAGCTGTTTTTT.

V and J are TRBV24-1 and TRBJ2-3, with 7 nucleotides matching TRBD1. Germline trimming cut 4 bases from V and 5 bases from J; bases unmatched to any gene: 8. Germline lookup yields CDR1 KGHDR and CDR2 SFDVKD. The CDR3 is 15 residues long. The CDR3 nucleotides read TGTGCCACCAGTGACGTAAACTCAGGGGGAGATACGCAGTATTTT. This translates into CATSDVNSGGDTQYF.

The rearrangement links TRBV27 to TRBJ2-7, with 12 bases aligning to TRBD2. The CDR3 is 14 amino acids. V shed 5 bases and J 4 bases; nucleotides not matched to a gene: 3. The germline gives CDR1 MNHEY, CDR2 SMNVEV (reference sequence). CDR3 nucleotide sequence: TGTGCCAGCAGTCAGACTAGCGGGAGTTACGAGCAGTACTTC. Residues: CASSQTSGSYEQYF.

The J gene is TRBJ1-4, the V gene TRBV11-2, with TRBD1 matching over 7 bases. Germline CDR1 reads SGHAT; CDR2 reads FQNNGV. V lost 5 bases, J lost 0 bases, and 15 bases stayed unmatched. CDR3 size: 19 residues. The CDR3 sequence is CASSGWGRGARATNEKLFF. DNA for the CDR3: TGTGCCAGCAGCGGATGGGGCAGGGGGGCTAGGGCAACTAATGAAAAACTGTTTTTT.

V is TRBV6-5 and J is TRBJ1-1; D is possibly TRBD1 (6 bases). The ends were cut back, 4 bases at V and 0 bases at J, with 12 bases in the middle. Germline V gives CDR1 MNHEY, CDR2 SVGAGI. The CDR3 sequence is 15 residues long. The CDR3 DNA reads as TGTGCCAGCAGTTTGACAGGTACTATGAACACTGAAGCTTTCTTT. It is translated as CASSLTGTMNTEAFF.

The V and J genes are TRBV9 and TRBJ1-1; perhaps TRBD1 as D (6 bases). Per germline, CDR1 SGDLS and CDR2 YYNGEE. The ends were cut back, 4 bases at V and 0 bases at J, with 13 bases in the middle. This CDR3 is built from 15 residues. CDR3 DNA: TGTGCCAGCAGCCCCACCGGACAGATGAACACTGAAGCTTTCTTT. Translation: CASSPTGQMNTEAFF.

In this sample, this clone turned up a few times. This rearrangement joins TRBV14 to TRBJ2-1, with D possibly matching TRBD2 (5 bases). The CDR3 spans 12 residues. The germline V and J ends were trimmed by 1 base and 8 bases, with 6 bases remaining between them. Looked up from germline, CDR1 is SGHDN and CDR2 is FVKESK. CDR3: CASSQAGYEQFF. In DNA form, the CDR3 reads TGTGCCAGCAGCCAAGCGGGGTATGAGCAGTTCTTC.

The rearrangement links TRBV6-2 or TRBV6-3 to TRBJ2-3; 10 bases match TRBD2. This CDR3 region has 14 residues. CDR1 and CDR2 from the germline V gene are MNHEY and SVGEGT. V was pared by 6 bases and J by 4 bases, with 4 bases of the junction left unmatched. The CDR3 loop reads CASSKLAGSDTQYF. The CDR3 DNA follows: TGTGCCAGCAGCAAACTAGCGGGGTCAGATACGCAGTATTTT.

The genes are TRBV4-1 and TRBJ2-3, with 9 bases fitting TRBD2. CDR1 MGHRA and CDR2 YSYEKL come from the germline V gene. The CDR3 has 20 amino acids. V dropped 6 bases and J dropped 0; count of bases not matched to a gene: 19. The CDR3 here is CASRSFSGRGGGTSTDTQYF. The CDR3 DNA reads TGCGCCAGCAGGTCTTTTAGCGGGAGAGGGGGGGGGACTAGCACAGATACGCAGTATTTT.

The chain links TRBV20-1 to TRBJ2-7; TRBD2 is a possible D gene (5 bases). Germline-derived CDR1 and CDR2 are DFQATT and SNEGSKA (reference sequence). Deletions cut 6 bases from V and 4 bases from J, with 10 bases between. This CDR3 is 11 amino acids long. The CDR3 bases are TGCAGTGCGGGGTGGAGGTACGAGCAGTACTTC. The encoded protein is CSAGWRYEQYF.

The chain carries TRBV19 and TRBJ1-2; D is ambiguous. Germline values: CDR1 LNHDA, CDR2 SQIVND (reference sequence). V lost 2 bases and J lost 6, with 10 bases in between. This CDR3 contains 13 residues. The CDR3 loop reads CASSIPGIDGYTF. Here the CDR3 DNA reads TGTGCCAGTAGTATACCGGGGATCGATGGCTACACCTTC. The full variable domain, completed using reference TRBV19 and TRBJ1-2, is DGGITQSPKYLFRKEGQNVTLSCEQNLNHDAMYWYRQDPGQGLRLIYYSQIVNDFQKGDIAEGYSVSREKKESFPLTVTSAQKNPTAFYLCASSIPGIDGYTFGSGTRLTVV.

This chain links TRBV9 with TRBJ2-7; 9 bases map to TRBD1. CDR1 and CDR2 (germline): SGDLS, YYNGEE. The CDR3 is 15 residues long. The V gene end was trimmed by 4 bases and the J gene end by 5 bases; junction bases not matched to a gene: 10. The CDR3 loop is CASSTSGTGLDEQYF. DNA for the CDR3: TGTGCCAGCAGCACCTCCGGGACAGGGTTGGACGAGCAGTACTTC.

This clone was seen only a few times. The rearrangement links TRBV7-2 to TRBJ2-1; 9 bases map to TRBD1. CDR1 SGHTA and CDR2 FQGNSA come from the germline V gene. V shed 1 base, J shed 7 bases, and the junction held 11 bases outside the gene matches. CDR3 length equals 17 residues. The CDR3 DNA follows: TGTGCCAGCAGCTTAGTCGGGACAGGGAAAACAGGAAATGAGCAGTTCTTC. It translates to CASSLVGTGKTGNEQFF.

The V gene is TRBV7-2, the J gene TRBJ2-4; 8 bases align to TRBD1. Germline V gene data show CDR1 as SGHTA and CDR2 as FQGNSA. The CDR3 spans 16 residues. Germline trimming cut 2 bases from V and 0 bases from J; bases unmatched to any gene: 3. CDR3 protein: CASSLRQGLAKNIQYF. As DNA, the CDR3 is TGTGCCAGCAGCTTAAGACAGGGGTTAGCCAAAAACATTCAGTACTTC.

The chain recombines TRBV19 with TRBJ1-5; weak D call: TRBD1 (6 bases). This CDR3 region has 15 residues. Germline lookup yields CDR1 LNHDA and CDR2 SQIVND (reference sequence). Trimming stripped 5 bases from V and 2 bases from J, with 13 bases between. As DNA, the CDR3 is TGTGCCAGTAGTCTAACCGCAGGGGGCAATCAGCCCCAGCATTTT. The encoded protein is CASSLTAGGNQPQHF. The whole variable domain, remainder taken from reference TRBV19 and TRBJ1-5, is DGGITQSPKYLFRKEGQNVTLSCEQNLNHDAMYWYRQDPGQGLRLIYYSQIVNDFQKGDIAEGYSVSREKKESFPLTVTSAQKNPTAFYLCASSLTAGGNQPQHFGDGTRLSIL.

J is TRBJ2-6 and V is TRBV7-8, with no clear D. Trimming removed 5 bases from V and 2 bases from J, with 16 bases in between. Germline loops: CDR1 SGHVS, CDR2 FQNEAQ. The CDR3 length is 17 residues. CDR3 nucleotide sequence: TGTGCCAGCAGCCTCGCCGTTCAGAGGACTGGGGCCAACGTCCTGACTTTC. Translating it yields CASSLAVQRTGANVLTF.

In regard to this clone: Sequence at one end of the junction differs from germline and may be a read error. CDR3 sequence: CASSLDSPLGEQFF. Written as DNA, the CDR3 is TGTGCTAGCAGCTTAGACTCCCCCCTAGGTGAGCAGTTCTTC. The chain links TRBV7-7 to TRBJ2-1; D not resolved. The CDR3 sequence is 14 residues long. Germline V gives CDR1 SSHAT, CDR2 FNYEAQ (reference sequence).

The chain recombines TRBV7-9 with TRBJ1-6; D gene ambiguous. Germline CDR1 and CDR2: SEHNR and FQNEAQ (reference sequence). The length of the CDR3 is 15 residues. Trimming left V 1 base short and J 9 bases short, with 13 bases between. The CDR3 DNA is TGTGCCAGCAGCTTAGATCGGAGTCTTGGTTCACCCCTCCACTTT. The encoded protein is CASSLDRSLGSPLHF.

This chain's CDR3 is CASSAEGSGANVLTF. The CDR3 nucleotides are TGTGCCAGCAGTGCCGAGGGCTCTGGGGCCAACGTCCTGACTTTC. The chain uses TRBV28 and TRBJ2-6, with D perhaps TRBD2 (5 bases). In germline, CDR1 is MDHEN, CDR2 SYDVKM. Trimming removed 5 bases at V and 0 bases at J, with 8 bases between. The CDR3 is made up of 15 amino acids. The complete variable domain, with remaining parts taken from reference TRBV28 and TRBJ2-6, reads DVKVTQSSRYLVKRTGEKVFLECVQDMDHENMFWYRQDPGLGLRLIYFSYDVKMKEKGDIPEGYSVSREKKERFSLILESASTNQTSMYLCASSAEGSGANVLTFGAGSRLTVL.

The table lists this clone with a count of one. The CDR3 DNA is TGTGCCAGCAGCTCATTTACTATCACAGGGTGGGGAAACACCATATATTTT. It encodes CASSSFTITGWGNTIYF. The genes are TRBV11-2 and TRBJ1-3; a weak D match, TRBD1 (6 bases). This CDR3 region has 17 residues. Germline values: CDR1 SGHAT, CDR2 FQNNGV. Trimming pared 4 bases from V and 4 bases from J, leaving 20 bases between.

In its sample, this clone was seen once. The chain joins TRBV28 to TRBJ2-1; the D is unclear. This CDR3 is built from 12 residues. Trimming removed 3 bases at V and 9 bases at J, with 9 bases between. The germline gives CDR1 MDHEN, CDR2 SYDVKM. CDR3 amino acids: CASSLQVSEQFF. In DNA, the CDR3 is TGTGCCAGCAGTTTGCAAGTTAGTGAGCAGTTCTTC.

The chain uses TRBV7-8 and TRBJ2-5; possible D gene TRBD1, 6 bases. V lost 2 bases and J 3 bases, leaving 16 bases between the germline ends. CDR3 length: 16 amino acids. CDR1 and CDR2 (germline): SGHVS, FQNEAQ. This chain's CDR3 is CASSLYRENVKETQYF. Written as DNA, the CDR3 is TGTGCCAGCAGCTTATACAGGGAAAACGTAAAAGAGACCCAGTACTTC.

The rearrangement uses TRBV4-3 and TRBJ1-1; 9 bases line up with TRBD1. Germline CDR1 LGHNA, CDR2 YSLEER. The CDR3 is made up of 15 amino acids. V lost 1 base to trimming and J lost 4 bases; unmatched junction nucleotides: 4. The CDR3 coding sequence is TGCGCCAGCAGCCAAGGGGCGGGACAGGGCACTGAAGCTTTCTTT. Encoded protein: CASSQGAGQGTEAFF.

This clone was counted once. CDR3 nucleotide sequence: TGTTGCGTGGGGAGGAGCGGGAGACCGAATGAGCAGTTCTTC. This translates into CCVGRSGRPNEQFF. J is TRBJ2-1 and V is TRBV6-6, with TRBD2 matching over 8 bases. In germline, CDR1 is MNHNY, CDR2 SVGAGI (reference sequence). The CDR3 totals 14 residues.

This clone is a singleton in its sample. The chain employs TRBV5-1 and TRBJ2-3, with TRBD1 matching 9 bases. CDR3 length: 16 residues. Germline CDR1 and CDR2: SGHRS and YFSETQ. J lost 2 bases, V lost 4 bases, and 8 bases had no gene match. In DNA form, the CDR3 reads TGCGCCAGCAGCCCACAGGGGGCCGGCCCCACAGATACGCAGTATTTT. Its translation: CASSPQGAGPTDTQYF.

This sequence joins TRBV7-9 and TRBJ2-3, with a weak D call TRBD2 (6 bases). The CDR3 length is 15 residues. Germline V CDR1 and CDR2: SEHNR, FQNEAQ (reference sequence). Trimming took off 2 bases at V and 5 bases at J, with 14 bases between the two ends. The CDR3, as DNA: TGTGCCAGCAGCTTACTGGGGGGAGGAGGAGATACGCAGTATTTT. It translates to CASSLLGGGGDTQYF.

A few counts support this clone. The V call is TRBV30, the J call TRBJ1-5; a possible D gene is TRBD1 (5 bases). The V gene lost 1 base and the J gene lost 6 bases, with 10 bases spanning the gap. Germline loops: CDR1 GTSNPN, CDR2 SVGIG (reference sequence). The CDR3 contains 13 residues. The CDR3 coding sequence is TGTGCCTGGAGTGCAGGGTCGGGTCAGCCCCAGCATTTT. This translates into CAWSAGSGQPQHF.

In the case of this clone: The junction shows a germline mismatch at one end, possibly a read error. This chain connects TRBV13 to TRBJ2-3, with 10 bases lining up with TRBD1. This CDR3 has 12 amino acids. Germline values: CDR1 PRHDT, CDR2 FYEKMQ (reference sequence). This CDR3 reads CASSEAGTGVGF. The CDR3 coding sequence is TGTGCCAGCAGCGAAGCCGGGACAGGGGTAGGTTTT. Full variable domain (rest looked up from reference TRBV13 and TRBJ2-3): AAGVIQSPRHLIKEKRETATLKCYPIPRHDTVYWYQQGPGQDPQFLISFYEKMQSDKGSIPDRFSAQQFSDYHSELNMSSLELGDSALYFCASSEAGTGVGFGPGTRLTVL.